What follows are 26 T cell receptor beta chains derived from one specimen sequenced in a study of low-dose radiotherapy and immunotherapy resistance in tumors. Alpha- and beta-chain coverage of first-strand cDNA came from TRAV- and TRBV-specific primers. With a V-primer adapter and a constant-region primer, TCRs were amplified for roughly 21 PCR cycles. MiXCR, run by TCRdb on the reads, gives a single entry per CDR3 protein. The repertoire holds around 11,000 distinct CDR3 sequences, 65% seen once, with approximately 10% in the top ten. The receptors here all came from a human donor with advanced metastatic prostate, ovarian, gallbladder or colorectal cancer (not recorded which). This table probably holds off-target reads from a library built for another chain.

This sequence joins TRBV27 and TRBJ2-3; perhaps D is TRBD1 or TRBD2 (5 bases each). The V end was cut by 4 bases, the J end by 0 bases, with 8 bases between. This CDR3 is 14 amino acids long. Germline V CDR1 and CDR2: MNHEY, SMNVEV (reference sequence). Written as DNA, the CDR3 is TGTGCCAGCAGTTCCGGGGCTAGCACAGATACGCAGTATTTT. Translating gives CASSSGASTDTQYF.

This clonotype appeared a few times. The genes are TRBV7-8 and TRBJ1-5, with 7 bases that match TRBD1. V shed 2 bases, J shed 9 bases, and the junction held 10 bases outside the gene matches. CDR3 length: 15 amino acids. In germline, CDR1 is SGHVS, CDR2 FQNEAQ. The CDR3 region has the DNA TGTGCCAGCAGCTTACAGCAGGGGGGGATTAGGCCCCAGCATTTT. This encodes CASSLQQGGIRPQHF.

The chain carries TRBV4-3 and TRBJ2-1; no firm D call. Germline V gene sequence: CDR1 LGHNA, CDR2 YSLEER. The V gene lost 1 base and the J gene lost 6 bases, with 1 base spanning the gap. CDR3 length equals 11 residues. In nucleotides, the CDR3 is TGCGCCAGCAGCCAAGGCAATGAGCAGTTCTTC. Protein: CASSQGNEQFF.

V gene TRBV5-1 combines with J gene TRBJ2-7; 9 bases align to TRBD2. Germline CDR1 and CDR2: SGHRS and YFSETQ. V was pared by 6 bases and J by 4 bases, with 8 bases of the junction left unmatched. The CDR3 runs to 14 residues. CDR3 sequence reads: CASNPGLAGYEQYF. In DNA, the CDR3 is TGCGCCAGCAATCCGGGACTAGCAGGTTACGAGCAGTACTTC. The variable domain in full, with the rest retrieved from reference TRBV5-1 and TRBJ2-7, is KAGVTQTPRYLIKTRGQQVTLSCSPISGHRSVSWYQQTPGQGLQFLFEYFSETQRNKGNFPGRFSGRQFSNSRSEMNVSTLELGDSALYLCASNPGLAGYEQYFGPGTRLTVT.

This clonotype was picked up a small number of times. The rearrangement uses TRBV5-5 and TRBJ1-1; D unresolved. The CDR3 extends over 16 amino acids. Germline values: CDR1 SGHKS, CDR2 YYEKEE (reference sequence). V lost 0 bases, J lost 1 base, and 13 bases lay in between. CDR3 sequence (DNA): TGTGCCAGCAGCTTGGTTCCGCTCTTGGGGAACACTGAAGCTTTCTTT. Residues: CASSLVPLLGNTEAFF. The variable domain in full, completed from reference TRBV5-5 and TRBJ1-1, reads DAGVTQSPTHLIKTRGQQVTLRCSPISGHKSVSWYQQVLGQGPQFIFQYYEKEERGRGNFPDRFSARQFPNYSSELNVNALLLGDSALYLCASSLVPLLGNTEAFFGQGTRLTVV.

This chain links TRBV7-2 with TRBJ1-4; D unclear. CDR3 length equals 13 residues. Germline CDR1 reads SGHTA; CDR2 reads FQGNSA. Trimming took 1 base from V and 7 from J, leaving 7 bases between them. This chain's CDR3 is CASSLVAGEKLFF. The DNA for the CDR3 is TGTGCCAGCAGCTTAGTTGCGGGTGAAAAACTGTTTTTT.

This clonotype was counted a few times. The J gene is TRBJ2-7, the V gene TRBV29-1; D possibly corresponds to TRBD2 (6 bases). The CDR3 is made up of 12 amino acids. Looked up from germline, CDR1 is SQVTM and CDR2 is ANQGSEA. The V gene lost 4 bases and the J gene lost 5 bases, with 12 bases spanning the gap. The CDR3 is CSVATTRNEQYF. As DNA, the CDR3 is TGCAGCGTTGCCACGACTAGGAACGAGCAGTACTTC.

This rearrangement joins TRBV6-1 to TRBJ1-1; a possible D gene is TRBD1 (6 bases). The CDR3 is made up of 13 amino acids. Germline CDR1 and CDR2: MNHNS and SASEGT. The V end was cut by 8 bases, the J end by 0 bases, with 10 bases between. In DNA, the CDR3 is TGTGCCAGCGGGACAACTCTGAACACTGAAGCTTTCTTT. Protein sequence: CASGTTLNTEAFF.

This chain joins TRBV9 and TRBJ2-7, with D tentatively TRBD2 (6 bases). Germline-derived CDR1 and CDR2 are SGDLS and YYNGEE. The CDR3 is 18 amino acids. V was clipped by 4 bases and J by 4 bases, with 27 bases between them. The CDR3 is CASSTPTSGTSDPYEQYF. The CDR3 region has the DNA TGTGCCAGCAGCACTCCAACTTCAGGGACTTCCGATCCGTACGAGCAGTACTTC.

The chain's CDR3 is CASSEEAGPYEQYF. CDR3 in DNA: TGTGCCAGCAGTGAAGAAGCAGGCCCCTACGAGCAGTACTTC. The chain links TRBV2 to TRBJ2-7; the D is unclear. V was cut by 1 base and J by 2 bases, with 9 bases left in between. The CDR3 spans 14 residues. Looked up from germline, CDR1 is SNHLY and CDR2 is FYNNEI. Together with reference TRBV2 and TRBJ2-7, the CDR3 gives the full variable domain: EPEVTQTPSHQVTQMGQEVILRCVPISNHLYFYWYRQILGQKVEFLVSFYNNEISEKSEIFDDQFSVERPDGSNFTLKIRSTKLEDSAMYFCASSEEAGPYEQYFGPGTRLTVT.

The chain recombines TRBV20-1 with TRBJ2-1, with 8 bases aligning to TRBD1. Unmatched junction bases numbered 11, after V lost 5 bases and J lost 5 bases. CDR1 is DFQATT and CDR2 is SNEGSKA in the germline V gene (reference sequence). The CDR3 is 15 residues long. This CDR3 is CSAPPGGAGHNEQFF. DNA for the CDR3: TGCAGTGCTCCACCAGGGGGCGCAGGGCACAATGAGCAGTTCTTC.

The chain carries TRBV28 and TRBJ2-2; possibly TRBD2 for D (6 bases). Trimming shortened V by 5 bases and J by 8 bases, and 12 bases separated the two germline ends. The CDR3 totals 13 residues. Germline CDR1 reads MDHEN; CDR2 reads SYDVKM. CDR3 residues: CASSQTSLGELFF. The CDR3 bases are TGTGCCAGCAGTCAGACTAGTTTGGGGGAGCTGTTTTTT.

The genes are TRBV18 and TRBJ2-1; D remains ambiguous. Germline values: CDR1 KGHSH, CDR2 LQKENI. This CDR3 is 13 amino acids long. Trimming cost V 3 bases and J 6 bases, with 9 bases left between them. CDR3 sequence reads: CASSPPAVNEQFF. In DNA form, the CDR3 reads TGTGCCAGCTCACCCCCCGCGGTCAATGAGCAGTTCTTC.

In its sample, this clonotype was seen a few times. This chain links TRBV6-8 with TRBJ2-2; D might be TRBD1 (5 bases). Germline V lookup: CDR1 MNHGY, CDR2 SAAAGT. The CDR3 is made up of 16 amino acids. V was pared by 6 bases and J by 0 bases, with 14 bases between. The CDR3 loop is CASSPLRAANTGELFF. The CDR3 coding sequence is TGTGCCAGCAGCCCCCTCAGGGCCGCGAACACCGGGGAGCTGTTTTTT.

This sequence joins TRBV14 and TRBJ2-3; D gene unclear. CDR3 size: 13 residues. Per the germline V gene, CDR1 is SGHDN and CDR2 is FVKESK. Trimming removed 3 bases from V and 4 bases from J, with 8 bases in between. CDR3 in amino acids: CASSQPGPDTQYF. The DNA of the CDR3 is TGTGCCAGCAGCCAGCCCGGGCCAGATACGCAGTATTTT.

V usage is TRBV29-1 and J usage is TRBJ1-5; D is unclear. CDR3 length equals 12 residues. V was shortened by 4 bases and J by 6 bases, with 10 bases between the two germline ends. The germline gives CDR1 SQVTM, CDR2 ANQGSEA. The CDR3 region is CSVGMGSQPQHF. The CDR3 DNA follows: TGCAGCGTTGGTATGGGTAGTCAGCCCCAGCATTTT.

This chain joins TRBV20-1 and TRBJ1-2, with D perhaps TRBD1 (5 bases). This CDR3 has 13 residues. V shed 3 bases and J shed 4 bases, with 12 bases lying between them. Germline V lookup: CDR1 DFQATT, CDR2 SNEGSKA (reference sequence). The CDR3 protein is CSASLTGAYGYTF. CDR3 bases: TGCAGTGCTAGCCTGACTGGGGCCTATGGCTACACCTTC.

V and J are TRBV19 and TRBJ1-5; maybe TRBD1 (5 bases). This CDR3 has 14 amino acids. CDR1 and CDR2 from the germline V gene are LNHDA and SQIVND (reference sequence). Deletions cut 10 bases from V and 1 base from J, with 14 bases between. This chain's CDR3 is CAIGRKGSNQPQHF. Here the CDR3 DNA reads TGTGCCATCGGGAGGAAGGGGAGCAATCAGCCCCAGCATTTT.

This clonotype has only a few counts. The genes are TRBV7-2 and TRBJ1-1; no clear D gene. This CDR3 is 15 amino acids long. Germline loops: CDR1 SGHTA, CDR2 FQGNSA. The ends were cut back, 3 bases at V and 1 base at J, with 12 bases in the middle. The CDR3 reads CASSFLTRGNTEAFF. The CDR3 nucleotides read TGTGCCAGCAGCTTCCTGACACGGGGGAACACTGAAGCTTTCTTT.

CDR3 DNA sequence: TGTGCCTGGAGCTCCTCTAGCGTGTCCGGGGAGCTGTTTTTT. Protein: CAWSSSSVSGELFF. The rearrangement uses TRBV30 and TRBJ2-2; D may be TRBD2 (6 bases). This CDR3 is 14 amino acids long. Trimming cost V 3 bases and J 6 bases, with 14 bases left between them. CDR1 and CDR2 from the germline V gene are GTSNPN and SVGIG (reference sequence).

The chain uses TRBV5-1 and TRBJ1-4, with 8 bases identical to TRBD1. The CDR3 has 14 amino acids. The germline V gene has CDR1 SGHRS and CDR2 YFSETQ. V was pared by 7 bases and J by 5 bases, with 7 bases of the junction left unmatched. DNA for the CDR3: TGCGCCAGCGCCGGACAGGGTAGGAATGAAAAACTGTTTTTT. This codes for CASAGQGRNEKLFF. The whole variable domain, remainder taken from reference TRBV5-1 and TRBJ1-4, is KAGVTQTPRYLIKTRGQQVTLSCSPISGHRSVSWYQQTPGQGLQFLFEYFSETQRNKGNFPGRFSGRQFSNSRSEMNVSTLELGDSALYLCASAGQGRNEKLFFGSGTQLSVL.

The gene calls are TRBV27 and TRBJ2-3; 10 nucleotides line up with TRBD2. This CDR3 region has 14 residues. J gave up 7 bases and V 5 bases, and 6 bases lay outside the gene matches. CDR1 MNHEY and CDR2 SMNVEV come from the germline V gene (reference sequence). The CDR3 coding sequence is TGTGCCAGCAGTCCTAGCGGGAGTACCTATACGCAGTATTTT. This translates into CASSPSGSTYTQYF.

In its sample, this clonotype was seen a few times. The rearrangement links TRBV11-3 to TRBJ1-2, with 9 bases aligning to TRBD1. CDR1 is SGHNT and CDR2 is YENEEA in the germline V gene. The CDR3 spans 14 residues. After removal of 5 bases from V and 3 bases from J, the junction contained 4 bases not matched to a gene. The CDR3 sequence is CASSPQGADYGYTF. The CDR3 DNA is TGTGCCAGCAGCCCACAGGGGGCAGACTATGGCTACACCTTC.

This clonotype occurred a few times. The CDR3 nucleotides read TGCGCCAGCAGCTTGGCCCAGGGAGGTGGGACTGAAGCTTTCTTT. Its translation: CASSLAQGGGTEAFF. The genes are TRBV5-1 and TRBJ1-1, with D maybe TRBD1 (5 bases). CDR3 length: 15 amino acids. Germline loops: CDR1 SGHRS, CDR2 YFSETQ. Trimming took 0 bases from V and 5 from J, leaving 14 bases between them.

The DNA for the CDR3 is TGTGCCAGCAGCCAAGGAGGATCGTTGGGGACCCAGTACTTC. It is translated as CASSQGGSLGTQYF. V gene TRBV4-2 combines with J gene TRBJ2-5, with D unclear. The CDR3 is 14 amino acids. CDR1 is LGHNA and CDR2 is YNFKEQ in the germline V gene. V lost 1 base to trimming and J lost 7 bases, with 13 bases between them.

The chain is built from TRBV14 and TRBJ1-5; 7 positions agree with TRBD1. Germline V gives CDR1 SGHDN, CDR2 FVKESK. V trimming: 1 base; J trimming: 7 bases; junction bases outside the gene matches: 1. The CDR3 totals 13 residues. The DNA for the CDR3 is TGTGCCAGCAGCCAAGGCAGGGGGCAGCCCCAGCATTTT. This translates into CASSQGRGQPQHF.